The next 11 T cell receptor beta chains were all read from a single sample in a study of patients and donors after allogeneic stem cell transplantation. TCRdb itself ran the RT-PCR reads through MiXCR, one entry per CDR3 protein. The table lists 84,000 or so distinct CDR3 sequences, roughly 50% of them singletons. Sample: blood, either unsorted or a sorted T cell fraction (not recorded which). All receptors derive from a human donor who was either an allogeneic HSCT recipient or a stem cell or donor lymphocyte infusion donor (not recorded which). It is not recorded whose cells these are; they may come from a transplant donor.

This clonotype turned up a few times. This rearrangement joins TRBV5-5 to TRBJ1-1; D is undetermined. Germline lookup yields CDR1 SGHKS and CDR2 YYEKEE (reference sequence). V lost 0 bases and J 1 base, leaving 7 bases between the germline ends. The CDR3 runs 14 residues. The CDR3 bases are TGTGCCAGCAGCTTGGTTCGGTCGAACACTGAAGCTTTCTTT. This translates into CASSLVRSNTEAFF.

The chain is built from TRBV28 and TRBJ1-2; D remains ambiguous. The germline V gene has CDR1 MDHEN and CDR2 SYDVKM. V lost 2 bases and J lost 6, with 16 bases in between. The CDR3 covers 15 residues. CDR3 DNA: TGTGCCAGCAGTTTACGATTCGGGATATCGGATGGCTACACCTTC. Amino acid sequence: CASSLRFGISDGYTF.

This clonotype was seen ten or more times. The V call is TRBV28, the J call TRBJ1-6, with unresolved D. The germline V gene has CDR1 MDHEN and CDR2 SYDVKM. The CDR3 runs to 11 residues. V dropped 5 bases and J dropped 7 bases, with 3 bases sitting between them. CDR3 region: CASSINSPLHF. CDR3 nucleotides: TGTGCCAGCAGTATAAATTCACCCCTCCACTTT.

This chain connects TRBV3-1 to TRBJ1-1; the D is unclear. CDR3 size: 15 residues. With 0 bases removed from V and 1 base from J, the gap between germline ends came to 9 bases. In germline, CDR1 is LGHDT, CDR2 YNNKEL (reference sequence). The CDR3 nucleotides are TGTGCCAGCAGCCAAGAAACGGGAGGGAACACTGAAGCTTTCTTT. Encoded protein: CASSQETGGNTEAFF.

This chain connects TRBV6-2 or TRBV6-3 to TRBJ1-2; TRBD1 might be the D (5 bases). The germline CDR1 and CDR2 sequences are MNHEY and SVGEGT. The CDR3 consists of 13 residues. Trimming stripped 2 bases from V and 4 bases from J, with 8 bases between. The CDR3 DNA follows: TGTGCCAGCAGTTACGACAGAGGCTATGGCTACACCTTC. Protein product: CASSYDRGYGYTF.

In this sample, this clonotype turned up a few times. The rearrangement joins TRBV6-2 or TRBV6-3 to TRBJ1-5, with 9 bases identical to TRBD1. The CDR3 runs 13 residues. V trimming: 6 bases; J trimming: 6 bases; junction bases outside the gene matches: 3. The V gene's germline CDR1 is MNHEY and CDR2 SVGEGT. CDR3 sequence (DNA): TGTGCCAGCAGAAACAGGGGGCTTCAGCCCCAGCATTTT. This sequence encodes CASRNRGLQPQHF.

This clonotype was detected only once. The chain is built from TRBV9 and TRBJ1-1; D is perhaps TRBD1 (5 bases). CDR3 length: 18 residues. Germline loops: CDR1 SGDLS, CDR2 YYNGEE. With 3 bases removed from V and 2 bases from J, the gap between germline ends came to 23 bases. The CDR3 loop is CASSARRDGSGVNTEAFF. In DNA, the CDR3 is TGTGCCAGCAGCGCTCGCCGGGACGGCAGTGGGGTAAACACTGAAGCTTTCTTT. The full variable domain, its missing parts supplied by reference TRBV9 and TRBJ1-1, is DSGVTQTPKHLITATGQRVTLRCSPRSGDLSVYWYQQSLDQGLQFLIQYYNGEERAKGNILERFSAQQFPDLHSELNLSSLELGDSALYFCASSARRDGSGVNTEAFFGQGTRLTVV.

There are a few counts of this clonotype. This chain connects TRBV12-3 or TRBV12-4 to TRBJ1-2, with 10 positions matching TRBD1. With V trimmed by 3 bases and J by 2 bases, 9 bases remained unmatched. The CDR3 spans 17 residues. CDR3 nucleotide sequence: TGTGCCAGCAGTTTCGAGCCAAGGACAGGGGGGAACTATGGCTACACCTTC. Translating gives CASSFEPRTGGNYGYTF.

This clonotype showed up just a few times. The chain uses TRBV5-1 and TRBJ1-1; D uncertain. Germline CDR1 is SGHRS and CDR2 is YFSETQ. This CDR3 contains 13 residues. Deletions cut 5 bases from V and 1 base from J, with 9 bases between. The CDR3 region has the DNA TGCGCCAGCAGTTCCTCGTCGAACACTGAAGCTTTCTTT. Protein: CASSSSSNTEAFF.

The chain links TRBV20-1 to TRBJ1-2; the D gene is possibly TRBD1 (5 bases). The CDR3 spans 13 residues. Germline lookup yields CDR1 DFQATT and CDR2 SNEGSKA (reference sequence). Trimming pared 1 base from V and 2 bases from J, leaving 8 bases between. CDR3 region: CSARVTVNYGYTF. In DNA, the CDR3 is TGCAGTGCTAGAGTGACAGTGAACTATGGCTACACCTTC.

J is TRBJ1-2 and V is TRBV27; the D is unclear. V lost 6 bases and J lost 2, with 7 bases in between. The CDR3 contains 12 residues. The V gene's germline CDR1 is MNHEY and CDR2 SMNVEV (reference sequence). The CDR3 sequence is CASRPQNYGYTF. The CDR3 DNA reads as TGTGCCAGCAGGCCACAGAACTATGGCTACACCTTC.